These T cell receptor beta chains were read from a single sample in a study of beta chain features in type 1 diabetes. Assay: immunoSEQ multiplex PCR; the TCRdb copy retains only in-frame clones and omits some. The table lists hundreds of thousands of clones, roughly 30% of them singletons. Sequencing used naive CD4+ T cells from blood. Source of these receptors: a man younger than 30 in good health. CDR3s include the opening cysteine and the closing phenylalanine or tryptophan. D genes are given only for firm matches. Size values are once, few and many counts, or a class for expanded clones, and some rows have none.

V: TRBV19
J: TRBJ2-1
length: 13
D: NA
size: once
CDR3: CASSIILGIEQFF
DNA: TGTGCCAGTAGTATTATTTTGGGGATAGAGCAGTTCTTC

V: TRBV23-1
J: TRBJ2-5
length: 15
D: NA
size: few
CDR3: CASSQEDIPPETQYF
DNA: TGCGCCAGCAGCCAAGAGGACATTCCCCCGGAGACCCAGTACTTC

V: TRBV4-1
J: TRBJ1-1
length: 15
D: TRBD1
size: NA
CDR3: CASSQSTGRWTEAFF
DNA: TGCGCCAGCAGCCAGTCGACAGGGCGGTGGACTGAAGCTTTCTTT

V: TRBV28
J: TRBJ2-1
length: 10
D: NA
size: once
CDR3: CASSTREQFF
DNA: TGTGCCAGCAGTACTAGAGAGCAGTTCTTC

V: TRBV19
J: TRBJ1-1
length: 15
D: NA
size: NA
CDR3: CASSIGSKEDKEAFF
DNA: TGTGCCAGTAGTATAGGATCGAAGGAAGACAAGGAAGCTTTCTTT

V: TRBV5-4
J: TRBJ2-1
length: 16
D: NA
size: NA
CDR3: CASSPQTSSAINEQFF
DNA: TGTGCCAGCAGCCCTCAGACTAGTTCGGCAATCAATGAGCAGTTCTTC

V: TRBV7-8
J: TRBJ2-5
length: 13
D: NA
size: NA
CDR3: CASSLGQGETQYF
DNA: TGTGCCAGCAGCTTAGGGCAGGGAGAGACCCAGTACTTC

V: TRBV30
J: TRBJ1-2
length: 13
D: NA
size: few
CDR3: CAWTQAPGRGYTF
DNA: TGTGCCTGGACACAGGCCCCCGGCCGTGGCTACACCTTC

V: TRBV27
J: TRBJ1-1
length: 14
D: NA
size: NA
CDR3: CASSSTYRNTEAFF
DNA: TGTGCCAGCAGTTCAACCTACAGGAACACTGAAGCTTTCTTT

V: TRBV30
J: TRBJ1-2
length: 12
D: TRBD1
size: few
CDR3: CAWGTVGYGYTF
DNA: TGTGCCTGGGGGACAGTGGGCTATGGCTACACCTTC

V: TRBV30
J: TRBJ1-1
length: 13
D: NA
size: NA
CDR3: CAWSYRADTEAFF
DNA: TGTGCCTGGAGTTACAGGGCTGACACTGAAGCTTTCTTT

V: TRBV4-1
J: TRBJ1-2
length: 15
D: NA
size: few
CDR3: CASSQPTEGLYGYTF
DNA: TGCGCCAGCAGCCAACCGACCGAAGGACTTTATGGCTACACCTTC

V: TRBV27
J: TRBJ1-1
length: 14
D: NA
size: few
CDR3: CASSLLESSTEAFF
DNA: TGTGCCAGCAGCCTTCTGGAGTCTAGCACTGAAGCTTTCTTT

V: TRBV2
J: TRBJ2-2
length: 15
D: NA
size: few
CDR3: CASSAGDRNTGELFF
DNA: TGTGCCAGCAGTGCCGGAGACAGGAACACCGGGGAGCTGTTTTTT

V: TRBV7-2
J: TRBJ2-2
length: 16
D: TRBD1
size: NA
CDR3: CASSLAGTGNTGELFF
DNA: TGTGCCAGCAGCTTAGCCGGGACAGGAAACACCGGGGAGCTGTTTTTT

V: TRBV5-1
J: TRBJ2-3
length: 15
D: NA
size: NA
CDR3: CASSYTGSSTDTQYF
DNA: TGCGCCAGCAGCTATACAGGGAGTAGCACAGATACGCAGTATTTT

V: TRBV27
J: TRBJ2-7
length: 13
D: NA
size: NA
CDR3: CASSFPGSREQYF
DNA: TGTGCCAGCAGTTTTCCCGGATCGAGGGAGCAGTACTTC

V: TRBV5-1
J: TRBJ2-1
length: 14
D: NA
size: NA
CDR3: CASSLAPPYNEQFF
DNA: TGCGCCAGCAGCTTGGCGCCCCCATACAATGAGCAGTTCTTC

V: TRBV7-9
J: TRBJ1-1
length: 11
D: NA
size: few
CDR3: CASSPLGSAFF
DNA: TGTGCCAGCAGCCCTTTGGGAAGCGCTTTCTTT

V: TRBV28
J: TRBJ2-7
length: 13
D: NA
size: NA
CDR3: CASSLQGLNEQYF
DNA: TGTGCCAGCAGTTTACAGGGTCTCAACGAGCAGTACTTC

V: TRBV2
J: TRBJ1-5
length: 12
D: NA
size: few
CDR3: CASSEVVSDQHF
DNA: TGTGCCAGCAGTGAAGTAGTCAGCGATCAGCATTTT

V: TRBV14
J: TRBJ2-3
length: 13
D: NA
size: NA
CDR3: CASSQVLLDTQYF
DNA: TGTGCCAGCAGCCAAGTGCTTCTGGATACGCAGTATTTT

V: TRBV30
J: TRBJ2-4
length: 13
D: NA
size: few
CDR3: CAWSMSGHINQYF
DNA: TGTGCCTGGAGTATGTCGGGACACATCAACCAGTACTTC

V: TRBV11-2
J: TRBJ2-1
length: 17
D: TRBD2
size: few
CDR3: CASSFGLAGGYNNEQFF
DNA: TGTGCCAGCAGCTTCGGACTAGCGGGAGGCTATAACAATGAGCAGTTCTTC

V: TRBV6-6
J: TRBJ2-5
length: 15
D: NA
size: NA
CDR3: CASSYLVGGRETQYF
DNA: TGTGCCAGCAGTTATTTGGTGGGGGGCCGGGAGACCCAGTACTTC

V: TRBV5-1
J: TRBJ2-1
length: 14
D: NA
size: few
CDR3: CASSLGELINEQFF
DNA: TGCGCCAGCAGCCTCGGGGAGTTGATCAATGAGCAGTTCTTC

V: TRBV10-3
J: TRBJ2-1
length: 14
D: TRBD1
size: few
CDR3: CAISGTGGYNEQFF
DNA: TGTGCCATCAGCGGGACAGGGGGTTACAATGAGCAGTTCTTC

V: TRBV25-1
J: TRBJ2-3
length: 12
D: NA
size: NA
CDR3: CASRAGTDTQYF
DNA: TGTGCCAGCAGAGCAGGCACAGATACGCAGTATTTT

V: TRBV19
J: TRBJ1-1
length: 14
D: NA
size: NA
CDR3: CASSIQGLNTEAFF
DNA: TGTGCCAGTAGTATACAGGGGCTAAACACTGAAGCTTTCTTT

V: TRBV14
J: TRBJ2-2
length: 15
D: NA
size: NA
CDR3: CASSQDSRGTGELFF
DNA: TGTGCCAGCAGCCAAGATTCTAGGGGTACCGGGGAGCTGTTTTTT

V: TRBV4-2
J: TRBJ2-1
length: 16
D: TRBD2
size: NA
CDR3: CASSQALAGAYNEQFF
DNA: TGTGCCAGCAGCCAAGCCCTAGCGGGAGCCTACAATGAGCAGTTCTTC

V: TRBV27
J: TRBJ2-3
length: 20
D: TRBD2
size: NA
CDR3: CASSPLGLGLGGRSTDTQYF
DNA: TGTGCCAGCAGTCCCCTCGGACTAGGACTCGGTGGACGCAGCACAGATACGCAGTATTTT

V: TRBV29-1
J: TRBJ1-1
length: 13
D: NA
size: NA
CDR3: CSVAPTPNTEAFF
DNA: TGCAGCGTGGCTCCGACACCGAACACTGAAGCTTTCTTT

V: TRBV29-1
J: TRBJ2-5
length: 13
D: TRBD2
size: few
CDR3: CSVDAGVRETQYF
DNA: TGCAGCGTTGACGCGGGAGTTCGGGAGACCCAGTACTTC

V: TRBV5-1
J: TRBJ2-1
length: 15
D: TRBD2
size: few
CDR3: CASSERTSGSDEQFF
DNA: TGCGCCAGCAGCGAGAGGACTAGCGGGAGCGATGAGCAGTTCTTC

V: TRBV6-5
J: TRBJ2-5
length: 14
D: NA
size: few
CDR3: CASSYSRVQETQYF
DNA: TGTGCCAGCAGTTACTCAAGGGTCCAAGAGACCCAGTACTTC

V: TRBV14
J: TRBJ2-1
length: 16
D: TRBD2
size: few
CDR3: CASSQVGLAGSLEQFF
DNA: TGTGCCAGCAGCCAAGTCGGACTAGCGGGAAGCCTTGAGCAGTTCTTC

V: TRBV30
J: TRBJ2-7
length: 14
D: NA
size: few
CDR3: CAWSVRRSSYEQYF
DNA: TGTGCCTGGAGTGTTCGAAGGAGCTCCTACGAGCAGTACTTC

V: TRBV28
J: TRBJ2-2
length: 14
D: TRBD1
size: NA
CDR3: CASRQGAITGELFF
DNA: TGTGCCAGCAGACAGGGGGCCATCACCGGGGAGCTGTTTTTT

V: TRBV6-4
J: TRBJ2-1
length: 14
D: NA
size: NA
CDR3: CASSLNQGYNEQFF
DNA: TGTGCCAGCAGTCTCAACCAGGGCTACAATGAGCAGTTCTTC

V: TRBV5-6
J: TRBJ1-5
length: 13
D: NA
size: once
CDR3: CASSLQGVQPQHF
DNA: TGTGCCAGCAGCTTGCAGGGAGTTCAGCCCCAGCATTTT

V: TRBV5-1
J: TRBJ2-7
length: 14
D: NA
size: few
CDR3: CASSLDRPAREQYF
DNA: TGCGCCAGCAGCTTGGACAGGCCTGCCAGGGAGCAGTACTTC

V: TRBV11-2
J: TRBJ2-1
length: 14
D: NA
size: few
CDR3: CASSFGRAYNEQFF
DNA: TGTGCCAGCAGCTTCGGGCGGGCTTACAATGAGCAGTTCTTC

V: TRBV9
J: TRBJ2-7
length: 15
D: TRBD1
size: NA
CDR3: CASSARDRETYEQYF
DNA: TGTGCCAGCAGCGCGCGGGACAGGGAAACCTACGAGCAGTACTTC

V: TRBV30
J: TRBJ1-1
length: 14
D: NA
size: NA
CDR3: CAWSVPGVNTEAFF
DNA: TGTGCCTGGAGTGTACCTGGAGTGAACACTGAAGCTTTCTTT

V: TRBV7-2
J: TRBJ2-5
length: 13
D: NA
size: NA
CDR3: CASSPGYQETQYF
DNA: TGTGCCAGCAGCCCAGGATACCAAGAGACCCAGTACTTC

V: TRBV11-2
J: TRBJ2-7
length: 14
D: NA
size: NA
CDR3: CASSLAAGIYEQYF
DNA: TGTGCCAGCAGCTTAGCGGCAGGTATCTACGAGCAGTACTTC

V: TRBV15
J: TRBJ2-7
length: 15
D: TRBD1
size: NA
CDR3: CATSREGTGGYEQYF
DNA: TGTGCCACCAGCAGAGAGGGAACAGGGGGCTACGAGCAGTACTTC

V: TRBV20-1
J: TRBJ2-1
length: 11
D: NA
size: few
CDR3: CGQRGNNEQFF
DNA: TGCGGGCAACGGGGAAACAATGAGCAGTTCTTC

V: TRBV5-4
J: TRBJ2-5
length: 13
D: NA
size: NA
CDR3: CASSLDSRETQYF
DNA: TGTGCCAGCAGCTTGGACAGCCGAGAGACCCAGTACTTC

V: TRBV11-3
J: TRBJ2-1
length: 14
D: TRBD2
size: NA
CDR3: CASSLAGLYNEQFF
DNA: TGTGCCAGCAGCTTAGCGGGACTATACAATGAGCAGTTCTTC

V: TRBV7-8
J: TRBJ1-2
length: 14
D: NA
size: NA
CDR3: CASSPRVRAYGYTF
DNA: TGTGCCAGCAGCCCCCGCGTCAGGGCCTATGGCTACACCTTC

V: TRBV7-2
J: TRBJ2-1
length: 12
D: NA
size: NA
CDR3: CASSLLRNEQFF
DNA: TGTGCCAGCAGCTTGCTACGCAATGAGCAGTTCTTC

V: TRBV10-3
J: TRBJ2-7
length: 13
D: TRBD1
size: NA
CDR3: CAISGRQGNEQYF
DNA: TGTGCCATCAGTGGTCGACAGGGGAACGAGCAGTACTTC

V: TRBV15
J: TRBJ2-5
length: 17
D: TRBD2
size: NA
CDR3: CATSRGTSGRVVETQYF
DNA: TGTGCCACCAGCAGAGGAACTAGCGGGAGGGTGGTGGAGACCCAGTACTTC

V: TRBV29-1
J: TRBJ2-1
length: 13
D: TRBD1
size: few
CDR3: CSARTGGQNEQFF
DNA: TGCAGCGCTAGGACAGGGGGCCAGAATGAGCAGTTCTTC

V: TRBV7-9
J: TRBJ1-5
length: 15
D: NA
size: NA
CDR3: CASSLPGQGNQPQHF
DNA: TGTGCCAGCAGCTTACCAGGCCAGGGCAATCAGCCCCAGCATTTT

V: TRBV7-2
J: TRBJ1-5
length: 16
D: NA
size: few
CDR3: CASSSTGPRSNQPQHF
DNA: TGTGCCAGCAGCTCCACAGGGCCCCGGAGCAATCAGCCCCAGCATTTT